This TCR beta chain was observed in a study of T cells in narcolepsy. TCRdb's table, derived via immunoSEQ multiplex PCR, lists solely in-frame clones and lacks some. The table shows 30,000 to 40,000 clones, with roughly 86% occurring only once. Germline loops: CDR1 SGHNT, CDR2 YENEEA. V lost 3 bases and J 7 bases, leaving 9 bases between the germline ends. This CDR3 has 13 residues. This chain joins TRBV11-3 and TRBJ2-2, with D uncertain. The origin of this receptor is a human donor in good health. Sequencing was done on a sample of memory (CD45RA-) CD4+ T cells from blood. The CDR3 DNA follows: TGTGCCAGCAGCTTTAATGGCGGCGGGGAGCTGTTTTTT. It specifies CASSFNGGGELFF. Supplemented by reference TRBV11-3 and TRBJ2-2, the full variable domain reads EAGVVQSPRYKIIEKKQPVAFWCNPISGHNTLYWYLQNLGQGPELLIRYENEEAVDDSQLPKDRFSAERLKGVDSTLKIQPAELGDSAVYLCASSFNGGGELFFGEGSRLTVL.